This T cell receptor beta chain was observed in a study of CD8 T cells in ankylosing spondylitis. Concerning this clonotype: One end of the junction is discordant with germline, which a read error may explain.

TCRdb reprocessed the 5' RACE reads via MiXCR and lists one record per CDR3 protein. The sample holds approximately 300,000 distinct CDR3 sequences, around 20% seen once. Germline CDR1 and CDR2: SGHRS and YFSETQ. CDR3 length: 16 amino acids. The rearrangement uses TRBV5-1 and TRBJ2-3, with D perhaps TRBD2 (6 bases). This clonotype was sampled from a male donor with ankylosing spondylitis or in good health (not recorded which). The specimen was blood, either unsorted or a sorted T cell fraction (not recorded which). This chain's CDR3 is CASNLRSGSGTDTQYF. CDR3 sequence (DNA): TGCGCCAGCAACTTGCGGAGCGGGTCGGGCACAGATACGCAGTATTTT.